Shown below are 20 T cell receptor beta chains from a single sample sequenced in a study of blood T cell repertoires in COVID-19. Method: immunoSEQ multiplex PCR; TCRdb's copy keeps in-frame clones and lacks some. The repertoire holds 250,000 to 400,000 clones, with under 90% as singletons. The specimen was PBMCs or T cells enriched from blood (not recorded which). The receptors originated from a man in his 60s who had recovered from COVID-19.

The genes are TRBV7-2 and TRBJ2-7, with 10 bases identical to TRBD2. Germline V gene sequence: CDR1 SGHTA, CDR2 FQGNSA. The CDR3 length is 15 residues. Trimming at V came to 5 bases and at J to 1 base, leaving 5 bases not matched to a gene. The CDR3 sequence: CASSTVAGGSYEQYF. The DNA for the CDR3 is TGTGCCAGCAGCACCGTAGCGGGAGGTTCCTACGAGCAGTACTTC. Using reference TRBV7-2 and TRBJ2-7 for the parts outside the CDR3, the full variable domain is GAGVSQSPSNKVTEKGKDVELRCDPISGHTALYWYRQSLGQGLEFLIYFQGNSAPDKSGLPSDRFSAERTGGSVSTLTIQRTQQEDSAVYLCASSTVAGGSYEQYFGPGTRLTVT.

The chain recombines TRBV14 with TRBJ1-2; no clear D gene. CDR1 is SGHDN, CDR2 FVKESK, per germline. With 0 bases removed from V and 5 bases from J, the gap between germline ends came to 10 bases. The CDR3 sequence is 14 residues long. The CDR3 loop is CASSQDDWLYGYTF. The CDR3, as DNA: TGTGCCAGCAGCCAAGACGATTGGCTGTATGGCTACACCTTC.

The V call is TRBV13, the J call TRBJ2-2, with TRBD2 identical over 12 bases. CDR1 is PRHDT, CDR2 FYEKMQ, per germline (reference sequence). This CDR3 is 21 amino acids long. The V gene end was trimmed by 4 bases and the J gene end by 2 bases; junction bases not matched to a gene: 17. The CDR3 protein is CASSSLGWQLAGGPNTGELFF. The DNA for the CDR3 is TGTGCCAGCAGCTCCCTCGGGTGGCAGCTAGCGGGAGGGCCCAACACCGGGGAGCTGTTTTTT.

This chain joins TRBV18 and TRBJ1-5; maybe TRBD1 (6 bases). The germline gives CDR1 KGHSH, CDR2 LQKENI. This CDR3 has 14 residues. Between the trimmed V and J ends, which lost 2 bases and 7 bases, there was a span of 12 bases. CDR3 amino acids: CASSPIQGMQPQHF. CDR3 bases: TGTGCCAGCTCACCAATACAGGGTATGCAGCCCCAGCATTTT.

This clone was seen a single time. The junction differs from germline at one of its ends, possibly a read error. The CDR3 nucleotides are TGTGCTAGCAGCCCGGACCGACTAGCGGGAGTAGACGAGCAGTACTTC. It is translated as CASSPDRLAGVDEQYF. This chain connects TRBV7-7 to TRBJ2-7, with 12 bases identical to TRBD2. The CDR3 sequence is 16 residues long. The germline V gene has CDR1 SSHAT and CDR2 FNYEAQ (reference sequence).

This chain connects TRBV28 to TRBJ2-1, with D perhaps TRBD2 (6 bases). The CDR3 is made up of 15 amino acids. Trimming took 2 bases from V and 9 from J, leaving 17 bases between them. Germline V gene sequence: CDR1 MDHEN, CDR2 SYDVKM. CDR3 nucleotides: TGTGCCAGCAGTTTAGATCCGGGAGATTCGCCTGAGCAGTTCTTC. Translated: CASSLDPGDSPEQFF.

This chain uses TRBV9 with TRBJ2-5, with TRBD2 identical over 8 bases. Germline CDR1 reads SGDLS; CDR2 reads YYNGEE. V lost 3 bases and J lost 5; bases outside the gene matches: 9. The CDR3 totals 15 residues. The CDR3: CASSGREGLGETQYF. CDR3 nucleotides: TGTGCCAGCAGCGGCCGGGAGGGGCTGGGGGAGACCCAGTACTTC.

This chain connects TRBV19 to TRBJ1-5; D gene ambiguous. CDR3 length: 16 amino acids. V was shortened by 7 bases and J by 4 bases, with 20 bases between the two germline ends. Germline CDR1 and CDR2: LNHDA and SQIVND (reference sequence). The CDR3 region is CASNSVRGGLNQPQHF. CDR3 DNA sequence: TGTGCCAGTAATTCGGTGCGAGGAGGTTTGAATCAGCCCCAGCATTTT.

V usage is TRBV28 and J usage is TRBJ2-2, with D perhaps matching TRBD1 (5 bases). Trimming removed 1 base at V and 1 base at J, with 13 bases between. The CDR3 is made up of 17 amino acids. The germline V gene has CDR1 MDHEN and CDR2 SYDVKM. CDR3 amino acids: CASSLLIGALNTGELFF. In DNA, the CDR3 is TGTGCCAGCAGTTTATTGATAGGGGCCTTGAACACCGGGGAGCTGTTTTTT.

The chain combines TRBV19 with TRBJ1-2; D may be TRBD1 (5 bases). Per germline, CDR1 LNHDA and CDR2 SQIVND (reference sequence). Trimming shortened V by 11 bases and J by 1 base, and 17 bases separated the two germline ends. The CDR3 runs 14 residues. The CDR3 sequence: CALQDPGGNYGYTF. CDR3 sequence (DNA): TGTGCCCTTCAGGACCCCGGGGGTAACTATGGCTACACCTTC.

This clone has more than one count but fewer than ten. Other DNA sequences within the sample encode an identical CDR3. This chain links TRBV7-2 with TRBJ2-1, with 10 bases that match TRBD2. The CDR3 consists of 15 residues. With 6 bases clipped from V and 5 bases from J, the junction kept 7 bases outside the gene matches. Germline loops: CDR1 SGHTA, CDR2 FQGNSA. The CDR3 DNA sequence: TGTGCCAGCAGACCCAGACTAGCGGGTGACAATGAGCAGTTCTTC. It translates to CASRPRLAGDNEQFF.

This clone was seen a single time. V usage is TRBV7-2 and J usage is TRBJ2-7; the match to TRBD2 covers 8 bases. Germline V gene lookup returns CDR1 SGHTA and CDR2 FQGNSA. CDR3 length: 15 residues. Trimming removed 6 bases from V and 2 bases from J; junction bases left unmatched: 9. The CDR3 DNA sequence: TGTGCCAGCAGGCGGGAGGTTAGGGGTACCTACGAGCAGTACTTC. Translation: CASRREVRGTYEQYF.

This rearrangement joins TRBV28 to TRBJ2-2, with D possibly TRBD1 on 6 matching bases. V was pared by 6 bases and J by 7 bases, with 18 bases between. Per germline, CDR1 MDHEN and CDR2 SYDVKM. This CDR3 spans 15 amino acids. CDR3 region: CASRGAGRIIGELFF. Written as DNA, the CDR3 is TGTGCCAGCAGGGGGGCAGGGCGAATAATCGGGGAGCTGTTTTTT.

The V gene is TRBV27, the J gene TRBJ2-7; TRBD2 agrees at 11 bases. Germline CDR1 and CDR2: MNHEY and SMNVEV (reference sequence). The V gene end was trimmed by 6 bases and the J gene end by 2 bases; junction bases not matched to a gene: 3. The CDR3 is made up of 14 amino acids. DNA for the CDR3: TGTGCCAGCAGCTATAGCGGGAGGGCCTACGAGCAGTACTTC. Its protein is CASSYSGRAYEQYF.

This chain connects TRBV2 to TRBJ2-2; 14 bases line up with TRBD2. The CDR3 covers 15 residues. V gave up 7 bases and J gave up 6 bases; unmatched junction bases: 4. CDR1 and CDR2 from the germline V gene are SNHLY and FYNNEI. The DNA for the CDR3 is TGTGCCAGCAACCCGGGACTAGCGGGAGCCGGGGAGCTGTTTTTT. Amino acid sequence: CASNPGLAGAGELFF.

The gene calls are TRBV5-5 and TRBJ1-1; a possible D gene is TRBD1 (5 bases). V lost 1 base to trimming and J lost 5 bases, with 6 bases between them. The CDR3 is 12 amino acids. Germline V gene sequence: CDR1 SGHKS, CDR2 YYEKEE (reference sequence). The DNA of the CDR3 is TGTGCCAGCAGCTTGCAGGGAACTGAAGCTTTCTTT. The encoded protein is CASSLQGTEAFF.

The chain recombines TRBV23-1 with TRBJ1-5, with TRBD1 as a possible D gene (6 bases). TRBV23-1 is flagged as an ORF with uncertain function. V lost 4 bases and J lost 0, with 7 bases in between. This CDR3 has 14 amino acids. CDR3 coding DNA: TGCGCCAGCAGTCGGACAGTTAGCAATCAGCCCCAGCATTTT. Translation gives CASSRTVSNQPQHF.

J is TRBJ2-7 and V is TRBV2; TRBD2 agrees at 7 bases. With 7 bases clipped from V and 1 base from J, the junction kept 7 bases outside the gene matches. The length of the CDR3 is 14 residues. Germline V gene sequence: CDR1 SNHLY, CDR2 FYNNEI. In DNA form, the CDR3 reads TGTGCCAGCAATAGGGAGGGGATATCCTACGAGCAGTACTTC. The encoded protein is CASNREGISYEQYF.

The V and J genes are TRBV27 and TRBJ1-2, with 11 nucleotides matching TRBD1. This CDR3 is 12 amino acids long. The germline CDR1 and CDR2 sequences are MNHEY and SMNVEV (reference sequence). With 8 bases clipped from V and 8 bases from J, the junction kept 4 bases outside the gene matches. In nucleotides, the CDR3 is TGTGCCAGCCGGGACAGGGGGTACGGCTACACCTTC. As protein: CASRDRGYGYTF.

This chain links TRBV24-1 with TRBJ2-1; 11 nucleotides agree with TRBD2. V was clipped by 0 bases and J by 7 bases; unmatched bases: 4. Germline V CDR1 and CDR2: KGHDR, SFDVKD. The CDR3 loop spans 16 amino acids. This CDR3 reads CATSDLGPSGGNEQFF. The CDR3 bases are TGTGCCACCAGTGATTTGGGGCCTAGCGGGGGGAATGAGCAGTTCTTC.